Presented here are 3 T cell receptor beta chains from one specimen sequenced in a study of blood T cell repertoires in COVID-19. Assay used: immunoSEQ multiplex PCR; TCRdb lists only in-frame clones, some missing. This sample has around 220,000 clones, with 85% to 90% found just once. Sequenced sample: PBMCs or T cells enriched from blood (not recorded which). Source of these receptors: a man aged 25-45 years who had been exposed to COVID-19.

The chain employs TRBV10-3 and TRBJ1-6; TRBD1 aligns across 7 bases. Germline trimming cut 6 bases from V and 0 bases from J; bases unmatched to any gene: 8. The CDR3 loop spans 17 amino acids. Germline V gene lookup returns CDR1 ENHRY and CDR2 SYGVKD. In DNA form, the CDR3 reads TGTGCCATCAGCTACGCGGGACAGAGCTCCTATAATTCACCCCTCCACTTT. Protein sequence: CAISYAGQSSYNSPLHF.

The chain has TRBV7-2 and TRBJ1-2, with TRBD1 identical over 9 bases. The CDR3 loop spans 16 amino acids. Germline CDR1 is SGHTA and CDR2 is FQGNSA. V trimming: 4 bases; J trimming: 8 bases; junction bases outside the gene matches: 14. CDR3 sequence: CASSSDPPGTGKGYTF. As DNA, the CDR3 is TGTGCCAGCAGCTCAGATCCTCCCGGGACAGGGAAGGGCTACACCTTC.

This clone appeared a single time. The chain carries TRBV3-1 (or the pseudogene TRBV3-2) and TRBJ1-5; D might be TRBD1 (5 bases). V was clipped by 4 bases and J by 2 bases, with 12 bases between them. The CDR3 contains 15 residues. Germline values: CDR1 LGHDT, CDR2 YNNKEL (reference sequence). The CDR3 DNA is TGTGCCAGCAGCCCCGACGGGGGAGGCAATCAGCCCCAGCATTTT. Protein sequence: CASSPDGGGNQPQHF.